This entry features one T cell receptor beta chain sequence. One end of the junction does not line up with germline, which may come from a read error. This entry is derived from a study of CD8+CD57+ T cells in acquired aplastic anemia. Germline loops: CDR1 MGHRA, CDR2 YSYEKL. The CDR3 covers 11 residues. Profiling of TCR beta VDJ combinations and CDR3 sequences used genomic DNA as template. One entry per CDR3 protein results from TCRdb running MiXCR on the reads. The data contain more than 100,000 distinct CDR3 sequences, 40% to 45% of them seen just once; the ten biggest clones take up 8.4%. This chain links TRBV4-1 with TRBJ1-1; D unresolved. The sample was sorted CD4+, CD8+, or CD8+CD57+ T cells (not recorded which) from PBMCs. The clonotype was recovered from a human donor in good health, serving as a control. CDR3 bases: TGTGCCAGCAGCTTACAGACTGAAGCTTTCTTT. It specifies CASSLQTEAFF.